Listed here are 27 T cell receptor beta chains from one sample, sequenced in a study of lymphopenia after photon versus proton radiotherapy. Using immunoSEQ multiplex PCR, the repertoire was profiled, and TCRdb retains in-frame clones only, with some absent. The data contain approximately 22,000 clones, 85% of them singletons. The material sequenced was peripheral blood, taken from a patient treated with photon-based radiotherapy. These TCRs come from a man in his 60s with pancreatic cancer.

In its sample, this clone was seen a few times. The chain uses TRBV19 and TRBJ1-1; tentative D call: TRBD1 (6 bases). This CDR3 contains 16 residues. The germline V and J ends were trimmed by 5 bases and 1 base, with 17 bases remaining between them. The germline gives CDR1 LNHDA, CDR2 SQIVND (reference sequence). CDR3 protein: CASSPMGGTSNTEAFF. The CDR3 DNA is TGTGCCAGTAGTCCCATGGGGGGCACATCGAACACTGAAGCTTTCTTT.

The sample holds one count of this clone. The J gene is TRBJ2-1, the V gene TRBV6-1, with a weak D call TRBD2 (5 bases). The CDR3 length is 13 residues. Germline values: CDR1 MNHNS, CDR2 SASEGT. The V end lost 8 bases, the J end lost 7 bases, and 15 bases lay between the germline ends. CDR3 nucleotides: TGTGCCAGCGGAGGAAGGTGGGAAAATGAGCAGTTCTTC. It encodes CASGGRWENEQFF.

This clone was counted a few times. This rearrangement joins TRBV30 to TRBJ1-1; D not certain. Trimming took off 0 bases at V and 4 bases at J, with 9 bases between the two ends. From germline, CDR1 is GTSNPN and CDR2 SVGIG (reference sequence). This CDR3 spans 13 amino acids. The CDR3 DNA reads TGTGCCTGGAGTGTGGGTCTTCTCACTGAAGCTTTCTTT. Translation: CAWSVGLLTEAFF.

This chain links TRBV6-8 with TRBJ1-2, with a possible D match to TRBD1 (5 bases). In germline, CDR1 is MNHGY, CDR2 SAAAGT. V lost 7 bases and J lost 6, with 15 bases in between. This CDR3 is 13 amino acids long. The CDR3 DNA reads as TGTGCCAGCATTCTTACTTCCAGGGATGGCTACACCTTC. It translates to CASILTSRDGYTF.

V gene TRBV7-9 combines with J gene TRBJ1-6; 7 bases are a match to TRBD1. The CDR3 contains 14 residues. CDR1 is SEHNR and CDR2 is FQNEAQ in the germline V gene (reference sequence). Germline trimming cut 3 bases from V and 6 bases from J; bases unmatched to any gene: 2. CDR3 in amino acids: CASSFTGANSPLHF. The CDR3 DNA follows: TGTGCCAGCAGCTTCACAGGGGCTAATTCACCCCTCCACTTT. Full variable domain (remainder filled in from reference TRBV7-9 and TRBJ1-6): DTGVSQNPRHKITKRGQNVTFRCDPISEHNRLYWYRQTLGQGPEFLTYFQNEAQLEKSRLLSDRFSAERPKGSFSTLEIQRTEQGDSAMYLCASSFTGANSPLHFGNGTRLTVT.

The V call is TRBV6-1, the J call TRBJ1-6; 9 bases line up with TRBD1. Trimming at V came to 4 bases and at J to 8 bases, leaving 3 bases not matched to a gene. CDR1 MNHNS and CDR2 SASEGT come from the germline V gene. The CDR3 is 14 amino acids. CDR3: CASSGGQGYSPLHF. The CDR3 coding sequence is TGTGCCAGCAGTGGTGGACAGGGGTATTCACCCCTCCACTTT.

This clone was detected once. The chain employs TRBV7-2 and TRBJ2-7, with 9 bases lining up with TRBD1. Per germline, CDR1 SGHTA and CDR2 FQGNSA. The CDR3 sequence is 14 residues long. V trimming: 2 bases; J trimming: 5 bases; junction bases outside the gene matches: 4. CDR3 DNA sequence: TGTGCCAGCAGCTTATGGGACAGGGTCAACGAGCAGTACTTC. It encodes CASSLWDRVNEQYF.

This chain uses TRBV5-1 with TRBJ2-3, with D uncertain. Germline assignment: CDR1 SGHRS and CDR2 YFSETQ. V was clipped by 5 bases and J by 3 bases, with 13 bases between them. CDR3 size: 14 residues. The CDR3 here is CASRDGASTDTQYF. CDR3 in DNA: TGCGCCAGCAGGGACGGCGCTAGTACAGATACGCAGTATTTT.

The chain carries TRBV4-2 and TRBJ1-2; D gene uncertain. The V end was cut by 1 base, the J end by 7 bases, with 10 bases between. CDR1 is LGHNA and CDR2 is YNFKEQ in the germline V gene. The length of the CDR3 is 13 residues. CDR3 in amino acids: CASSQAATSGYTF. CDR3 in DNA: TGTGCCAGCAGCCAAGCGGCCACCAGTGGCTACACCTTC.

The chain has TRBV11-1 and TRBJ2-3; D perhaps matches TRBD2 (6 bases). The CDR3 sequence is 18 residues long. Trimming took 1 base from V and 2 from J, leaving 19 bases between them. CDR1 is SGHAT and CDR2 is FQDESV in the germline V gene (reference sequence). DNA of the CDR3: TGTGCCAGCAGCTTAGATCCTAATGTGGGCGGGGACACAGATACGCAGTATTTT. This gives the protein CASSLDPNVGGDTDTQYF.

This chain uses TRBV7-9 with TRBJ1-2; no firm D call. The length of the CDR3 is 15 residues. Germline values: CDR1 SEHNR, CDR2 FQNEAQ (reference sequence). V was shortened by 5 bases and J by 3 bases, with 16 bases between the two germline ends. The CDR3 DNA follows: TGTGCCAGCAGCAGGACGGACGAAAGGGACTATGGCTACACCTTC. This sequence encodes CASSRTDERDYGYTF.

This clone was observed a single time. The J gene is TRBJ1-6, the V gene TRBV7-6; 9 nucleotides agree with TRBD1. CDR1 and CDR2 from the germline V gene are SGHVS and FNYEAQ. The CDR3 loop spans 15 amino acids. The J segment lost 7 bases and the V segment lost 5 bases, leaving 6 bases of the junction unmatched. The CDR3: CASSRFGTGNSPLHF. CDR3 sequence (DNA): TGTGCCAGCAGCCGGTTTGGGACAGGGAATTCACCCCTCCACTTT.

The DNA for the CDR3 is TGTGCCAGCAGTGAAAGTACAGCCGAGCAGTACTTC. Protein sequence: CASSESTAEQYF. The V and J genes are TRBV2 and TRBJ2-7; D not certain. Germline lookup yields CDR1 SNHLY and CDR2 FYNNEI. V lost 2 bases, J lost 6 bases, and 8 bases lay in between. CDR3 length: 12 amino acids.

The rearrangement joins TRBV5-1 to TRBJ1-6; D gene uncertain. With 4 bases removed from V and 5 bases from J, the gap between germline ends came to 10 bases. The germline gives CDR1 SGHRS, CDR2 YFSETQ. This CDR3 is built from 14 residues. As DNA, the CDR3 is TGCGCCAGCAGCCCGGGCCGCGATAATTCACCCCTCCACTTT. This gives the protein CASSPGRDNSPLHF.

The chain recombines TRBV29-1 with TRBJ2-5, with D perhaps TRBD1 or TRBD2 (5 bases each). Germline CDR1 reads SQVTM; CDR2 reads ANQGSEA. The V and J ends lost 4 bases and 0 bases respectively, with 9 bases between them. The CDR3 extends over 13 amino acids. The CDR3 region is CSVGGGDQETQYF. CDR3 in DNA: TGCAGCGTTGGTGGGGGAGACCAAGAGACCCAGTACTTC. The full variable domain, in which reference TRBV29-1 and TRBJ2-5 provide the parts outside the CDR3, is SAVISQKPSRDICQRGTSLTIQCQVDSQVTMMFWYRQQPGQSLTLIATANQGSEATYESGFVIDKFPISRPNLTFSTLTVSNMSPEDSSIYLCSVGGGDQETQYFGPGTRLLVL.

In its sample, this clone was seen once. The CDR3 DNA is TGTGCCAGCAGCTTAGTGGCTAGCGGGGTGGCGCAGTTCTTC. Amino acid sequence: CASSLVASGVAQFF. The chain recombines TRBV7-9 with TRBJ2-1; TRBD2 agrees at 9 bases. V gave up 1 base and J gave up 12 bases; unmatched junction bases: 7. Germline CDR1 SEHNR, CDR2 FQNEAQ (reference sequence). CDR3 size: 14 residues.

This rearrangement joins TRBV15 to TRBJ1-3; 8 bases are shared with TRBD1. V shed 0 bases and J 4 bases; nucleotides not matched to a gene: 2. This CDR3 is 15 amino acids long. Germline loops: CDR1 LNHNV, CDR2 YYDKDF (reference sequence). CDR3 sequence reads: CATSRDPGGGNTIYF. Written as DNA, the CDR3 is TGTGCCACCAGCAGAGATCCAGGGGGCGGAAACACCATATATTTT.

CDR3 bases: TGTGCCAGCTCAATCGTTAACGAAGCTTTCTTT. It translates to CASSIVNEAFF. The rearrangement uses TRBV6-4 and TRBJ1-1, with unresolved D. The CDR3 runs 11 residues. CDR1 and CDR2 (germline): MRHNA, SNTAGT. Trimming shortened V by 8 bases and J by 8 bases, and 12 bases separated the two germline ends.

This clone was recorded only once. J is TRBJ2-7 and V is TRBV4-1, with 10 bases lining up with TRBD1. V shed 2 bases, J shed 3 bases, and the junction held 4 bases outside the gene matches. CDR3 length equals 15 residues. Germline CDR1 reads MGHRA; CDR2 reads YSYEKL. The CDR3 spells CASSQTGTGDYEQYF. In DNA, the CDR3 is TGCGCCAGCAGCCAAACCGGGACAGGGGACTACGAGCAGTACTTC.

J is TRBJ2-2 and V is TRBV10-3; D ambiguous. With 6 bases removed from V and 1 base from J, the gap between germline ends came to 6 bases. The CDR3 runs 13 residues. Germline-derived CDR1 and CDR2 are ENHRY and SYGVKD. The CDR3 loop is CAIRGLNTGELFF. The CDR3 region has the DNA TGTGCCATCAGAGGGCTGAACACCGGGGAGCTGTTTTTT.

The chain has TRBV6-5 and TRBJ1-5, with a possible D match to TRBD1 (5 bases). The V end was cut by 2 bases, the J end by 7 bases, with 15 bases between. The CDR3 covers 15 residues. Germline loops: CDR1 MNHEY, CDR2 SVGAGI. CDR3 DNA sequence: TGTGCCAGCAGTTACACCGGCTCCAGGGCCCAGCCCCAGCATTTT. It translates to CASSYTGSRAQPQHF.

V usage is TRBV6-5 and J usage is TRBJ2-7; D gene unclear. V lost 4 bases and J lost 4, with 14 bases in between. Germline V gives CDR1 MNHEY, CDR2 SVGAGI. CDR3 length: 14 residues. CDR3 loop: CASSLKDLGYEQYF. CDR3 bases: TGTGCCAGCAGTTTGAAGGATTTAGGGTACGAGCAGTACTTC.

The chain uses TRBV5-4 and TRBJ2-3; D gene unclear. The germline CDR1 and CDR2 sequences are SGHNT and YYREEE (reference sequence). V was cut by 2 bases and J by 0 bases, with 13 bases left in between. The CDR3 is 16 residues long. In DNA form, the CDR3 reads TGTGCCAGCAGCTTCGAGGAACAGCCTAGCACAGATACGCAGTATTTT. Its translation is CASSFEEQPSTDTQYF. Full variable domain (remainder filled in from reference TRBV5-4 and TRBJ2-3): ETGVTQSPTHLIKTRGQQVTLRCSSQSGHNTVSWYQQALGQGPQFIFQYYREEENGRGNFPPRFSGLQFPNYSSELNVNALELDDSALYLCASSFEEQPSTDTQYFGPGTRLTVL.

This rearrangement joins TRBV4-1 to TRBJ1-2; tentative D call: TRBD1 (6 bases). Trimming shortened V by 4 bases and J by 1 base, and 19 bases separated the two germline ends. The germline V gene encodes CDR1 MGHRA and CDR2 YSYEKL. This CDR3 region has 17 residues. The CDR3: CASSPREAQGGNYGYTF. The CDR3 DNA sequence: TGCGCCAGCAGCCCCCGGGAGGCCCAAGGGGGTAACTATGGCTACACCTTC.

This sequence joins TRBV7-2 and TRBJ2-1, with a weak D call TRBD2 (7 bases). The V end was cut by 7 bases, the J end by 1 base, with 14 bases between. Per germline, CDR1 SGHTA and CDR2 FQGNSA. This CDR3 is built from 15 residues. DNA of the CDR3: TGTGCCAGCACAGGGGCTAGCGGTTCCTACAATGAGCAGTTCTTC. It yields the protein CASTGASGSYNEQFF.

The genes are TRBV5-8 and TRBJ2-5; D not certain. Per the germline V gene, CDR1 is SGHTS and CDR2 is YDEGEE. This CDR3 has 14 amino acids. Trimming cost V 7 bases and J 3 bases, with 16 bases left between them. In DNA form, the CDR3 reads TGTGCCAGCTCACGAACTGGATCCAAAGAGACCCAGTACTTC. Translated: CASSRTGSKETQYF.

The chain has TRBV6-1 and TRBJ1-5; no firm D call. Trimming took off 2 bases at V and 5 bases at J, with 7 bases between the two ends. Germline assignment: CDR1 MNHNS and CDR2 SASEGT. This CDR3 region has 13 residues. CDR3 sequence: CASSENRDQPQHF. The DNA of the CDR3 is TGTGCCAGCAGTGAAAATAGGGATCAGCCCCAGCATTTT.